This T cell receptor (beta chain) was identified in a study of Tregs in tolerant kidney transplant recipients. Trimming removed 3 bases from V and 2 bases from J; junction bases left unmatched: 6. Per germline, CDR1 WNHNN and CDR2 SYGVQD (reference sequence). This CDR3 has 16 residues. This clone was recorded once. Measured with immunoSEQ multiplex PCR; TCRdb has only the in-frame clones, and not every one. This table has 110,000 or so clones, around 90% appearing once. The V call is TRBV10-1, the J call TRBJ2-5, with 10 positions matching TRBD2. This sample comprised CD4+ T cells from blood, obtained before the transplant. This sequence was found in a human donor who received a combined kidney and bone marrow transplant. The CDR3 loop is CASSESLAGVQETQYF. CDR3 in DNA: TGCGCCAGCAGTGAAAGCCTAGCGGGGGTTCAAGAGACCCAGTACTTC.